This T cell receptor beta chain is drawn from a study of cytomegalovirus exposure and HLA in healthy donors. Regarding the study as a whole: Later findings reportedly placed an Asian-associated ancestry cluster below the roughly 670-donor mean for N-insertions. A few V segments could not be told apart, such as TRBV6-2 and TRBV6-3, and were left out. According to reports, the classifier identified cytomegalovirus status with high specificity and sensitivity.

Primers for the PCR totalled 60 Vbeta and 13 Jbeta. Authors' methods: In a later analysis, of about 80 million unique beta chains, roughly 10 million appeared in at least two donors. Sequencing used immunoSEQ multiplex PCR; TCRdb keeps in-frame clones, though not all of them. Clonal size and the V and J genes are those of that table, whereas D and trimming came from the DNA. Its clone listing holds about 200,000 clones. Points on this clone: The target antigen is unknown.

CDR1 and CDR2 (germline): LNHNV, YYDKDF (reference sequence). This CDR3 is built from 16 residues. Trimming cost V 4 bases and J 2 bases, with 18 bases left between them. The TCR originated in a boy younger than 18 in good health and CMV-seronegative. This chain connects TRBV15 to TRBJ2-7, with TRBD1 as a possible D gene (6 bases). What was sequenced was PBMCs. The CDR3 nucleotides read TGTGCCACCAGCACCCCCCGAACGACAGGAGCCTACGAGCAGTACTTC. It encodes CATSTPRTTGAYEQYF.